This entry features one T cell receptor beta chain sequence. This receptor's antigen is unknown. The immunoSEQ assay was used to perform TCR beta chain deep sequencing. The original methods were these. Only productive TCR beta rearrangements went into calculating clonotype frequencies. TCRdb retrieved this table from immuneACCESS and kept in-frame rearrangements only. Not all clones are present; in checked studies, unresolved V genes account for under half, and no reason is known for the remainder. V, J and clone size were drawn from that table, and D and trimming were deduced from the DNA. The table for this sample records approximately 27,000 clones. The top ten hold 1.9% of the sample. The sample originates from a study of TET2 disruption in CD19-targeted CAR T cells (dated by TCRdb to between 2018 and 2020). A note on the overall study: Sample numbers were set by the original clinical trial design and sample availability, with no additional inclusion criteria. Overall results and qualifications from the work: The conclusions drawn about the patient's CAR T cells were based on extensive analysis of just one subject.

The treatment or condition label here, explained by the study, means: autologous CTL019 cells: CD19 CAR with 4-1BB and CD3 zeta domains. The CD19 CAR incorporated TCR zeta and 4-1BB costimulatory signaling domains. Leukapheresis was used to collect the T cells for CTL019 manufacturing from peripheral blood. The DNeasy Blood and Tissue Kit was used to extract genomic DNA from pre-infusion T cells, peripheral blood, or sorted post-infusion T cells. This sequence was found in a man in his 70s with chronic lymphocytic leukemia. This sample comprised CD8- CAR+ T cells sorted from cultured blood T cells, obtained for CD19 CAR T cell therapy. Per the publication, the cell subset or site label means: CD8-negative CAR-positive T cells from the infusion product.

The CDR3 DNA, read in part, is TGCAGTGCTAGAGATCGGGCAGGGCGAGATTCACCC. It encodes CSARDRAGRDSP. From start to end, the CDR3 is CSARDRAGRDSPLHF. The rearranged chain carries TRBV20-1 and TRBJ1-6, and perhaps TRBD1 as D gene, on 5 matching bases. The CDR3 end is not reached by the read, which stops 3 residues before it; the germline J gene fills it in. Deletion took 0 bases off V and 8 bases off J, with a span of 14 bases between the germline ends. Spanning cysteine to phenylalanine, the CDR3 consists of 15 amino acids. Only the CDR3 bases that were read are kept: 36 of them, in frame from base 1. For CDR1 and CDR2, the germline V gene (reference sequence) lists DFQATT and SNEGSKA.